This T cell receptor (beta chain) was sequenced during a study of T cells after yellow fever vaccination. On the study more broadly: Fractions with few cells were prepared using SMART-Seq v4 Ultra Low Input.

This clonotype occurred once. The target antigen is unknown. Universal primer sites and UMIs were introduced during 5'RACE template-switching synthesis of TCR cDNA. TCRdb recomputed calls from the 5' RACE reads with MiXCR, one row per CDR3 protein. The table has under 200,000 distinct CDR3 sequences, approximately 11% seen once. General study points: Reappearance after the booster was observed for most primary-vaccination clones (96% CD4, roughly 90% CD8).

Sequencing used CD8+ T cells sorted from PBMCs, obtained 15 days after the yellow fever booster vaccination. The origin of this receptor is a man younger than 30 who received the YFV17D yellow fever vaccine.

The DNA for the CDR3 is TGTGCCAGCAGTGAAAGGGGGACCAACACTCAGCCCCAGCATTTT. Translating gives CASSERGTNTQPQHF. The chain joins TRBV2 to TRBJ1-5; D possibly corresponds to TRBD1 (6 bases). The CDR3 extends over 15 amino acids. V was trimmed by 2 bases and J by 6 bases, leaving 14 bases between them. The germline CDR1 and CDR2 sequences are SNHLY and FYNNEI.